These T cell receptor beta chains were read from a single sample in a study of cytomegalovirus exposure and HLA in healthy donors. Data came from immunoSEQ multiplex PCR; TCRdb stores just in-frame clones and leaves some out. In total, the table holds about 200,000 clones. Material for sequencing was PBMCs. These receptors originate from a girl aged 2-10 years in good health and CMV-seropositive. Both conserved end residues are part of each CDR3. D genes are given only for firm matches.

d_gene: .; v_gene: TRBV5-1; j_gene: TRBJ2-7; CDR3aa: CASSPLDSGGIYEQYF; CDR3nt: TGCGCCAGCAGCCCGCTGGACTCAGGGGGGATCTACGAGCAGTACTTC
d_gene: TRBD1; v_gene: TRBV7-9; j_gene: TRBJ2-3; CDR3aa: CASPPATGPLQYF; CDR3nt: TGTGCCAGCCCACCTGCGACAGGGCCCTTGCAGTATTTT
d_gene: .; v_gene: TRBV6-5; j_gene: TRBJ1-6; CDR3aa: CASSYSFGELSTPLHF; CDR3nt: TGTGCCAGCAGTTACTCGTTCGGGGAGCTTAGCACACCCCTCCACTTT
d_gene: .; v_gene: TRBV28; j_gene: TRBJ2-2; CDR3aa: CASRKRRGELFF; CDR3nt: TGTGCCAGCAGAAAGAGGCGCGGGGAGCTGTTTTTT
d_gene: .; v_gene: TRBV7-9; j_gene: TRBJ2-3; CDR3aa: CASSPIPSGPRTDTQYF; CDR3nt: TGTGCCAGCAGCCCTATCCCCTCCGGTCCCCGCACAGATACGCAGTATTTT
d_gene: TRBD1; v_gene: TRBV27; j_gene: TRBJ2-2; CDR3aa: CASSLGQSGTGELFF; CDR3nt: TGTGCCAGCAGTTTGGGACAGTCCGGCACCGGGGAGCTGTTTTTT
d_gene: TRBD2; v_gene: TRBV11-2; j_gene: TRBJ2-2; CDR3aa: CASSAPSGLNTGELFF; CDR3nt: TGTGCCAGCAGCGCCCCTAGCGGATTAAACACCGGGGAGCTGTTTTTT
d_gene: .; v_gene: TRBV28; j_gene: TRBJ2-2; CDR3aa: CASSFNPRDTSNTGELFF; CDR3nt: TGTGCCAGCAGTTTTAATCCCCGCGATACTAGCAACACCGGGGAGCTGTTTTTT
d_gene: .; v_gene: TRBV27; j_gene: TRBJ1-4; CDR3aa: CASSLGSSEKLFF; CDR3nt: TGTGCCAGCAGTTTAGGGTCTAGTGAAAAACTGTTTTTT
d_gene: .; v_gene: TRBV10-2; j_gene: TRBJ1-4; CDR3aa: CASSDQAPTNEKLFF; CDR3nt: TGCGCCAGCAGTGACCAGGCGCCAACTAATGAAAAACTGTTTTTT
d_gene: .; v_gene: TRBV20-1; j_gene: TRBJ2-1; CDR3aa: CSATDNEQFF; CDR3nt: TGCAGTGCTACGGACAATGAGCAGTTCTTC
d_gene: TRBD1; v_gene: TRBV7-2; j_gene: TRBJ2-1; CDR3aa: CATAPGGQVVNEQFF; CDR3nt: TGTGCCACCGCCCCAGGGGGACAGGTCGTAAATGAGCAGTTCTTC
d_gene: TRBD1; v_gene: TRBV6-1; j_gene: TRBJ2-3; CDR3aa: CASSELGTGGGGTQYF; CDR3nt: TGTGCCAGCAGTGAACTTGGGACAGGGGGTGGAGGTACGCAGTATTTT
d_gene: .; v_gene: TRBV7-2; j_gene: TRBJ2-5; CDR3aa: CASSLAREEQYF; CDR3nt: TGTGCCAGCAGCTTAGCTCGGGAAGAGCAGTACTTC
d_gene: .; v_gene: TRBV7-9; j_gene: TRBJ2-7; CDR3aa: CASKTTGSSYEQYF; CDR3nt: TGTGCCAGCAAGACCACAGGGAGCTCCTACGAGCAGTACTTC
d_gene: .; v_gene: TRBV5-1; j_gene: TRBJ1-1; CDR3aa: CASSLDGTKGTEAFF; CDR3nt: TGCGCCAGCAGCTTGGACGGGACAAAAGGGACTGAAGCTTTCTTT
d_gene: TRBD1; v_gene: TRBV6-1; j_gene: TRBJ2-7; CDR3aa: CASIMTGGSYEQYF; CDR3nt: TGTGCCAGCATTATGACAGGGGGTTCCTACGAGCAGTACTTC
d_gene: TRBD2; v_gene: TRBV18; j_gene: TRBJ2-1; CDR3aa: CASSPPGLAQNEQFF; CDR3nt: TGTGCCAGCTCACCTCCGGGACTAGCGCAGAATGAGCAGTTCTTC
d_gene: .; v_gene: TRBV29-1; j_gene: TRBJ2-5; CDR3aa: CSVLVDQETQYF; CDR3nt: TGCAGCGTCTTAGTTGACCAAGAGACCCAGTACTTC
d_gene: .; v_gene: TRBV6-1; j_gene: TRBJ1-4; CDR3aa: CASSESGHPGPEKLFF; CDR3nt: TGTGCCAGCAGTGAATCGGGACACCCAGGCCCAGAAAAACTGTTTTTT
d_gene: TRBD1; v_gene: TRBV7-9; j_gene: TRBJ1-2; CDR3aa: CASSPRQGVRGYTF; CDR3nt: TGTGCCAGCAGCCCCCGACAGGGTGTACGTGGCTACACCTTC
d_gene: TRBD2; v_gene: TRBV11-3; j_gene: TRBJ2-1; CDR3aa: CASSEAGGNTYNEQFF; CDR3nt: TGTGCCAGCAGCGAAGCGGGAGGTAATACCTACAATGAGCAGTTCTTC
d_gene: TRBD1; v_gene: TRBV6-5; j_gene: TRBJ1-1; CDR3aa: CASTSYRGTEAFF; CDR3nt: TGTGCCAGCACCTCGTACAGGGGAACTGAAGCTTTCTTT
d_gene: .; v_gene: TRBV9; j_gene: TRBJ1-2; CDR3aa: CASSASSNYGYTF; CDR3nt: TGTGCCAGCTCAGCGAGTTCTAACTATGGCTACACCTTC
d_gene: .; v_gene: TRBV4-2; j_gene: TRBJ2-1; CDR3aa: CASSQGAGIPVDEQFF; CDR3nt: TGTGCCAGCAGCCAAGGAGCCGGGATTCCGGTCGATGAGCAGTTCTTC
d_gene: TRBD2; v_gene: TRBV7-9; j_gene: TRBJ2-3; CDR3aa: CASSLPLAGGPSTDTQYF; CDR3nt: TGTGCCAGCAGCTTACCACTAGCGGGAGGGCCTAGCACAGATACGCAGTATTTT
d_gene: TRBD1; v_gene: TRBV6-5; j_gene: TRBJ1-1; CDR3aa: CASSYTGQGSTEAFF; CDR3nt: TGTGCCAGCAGTTACACCGGACAGGGAAGCACTGAAGCTTTCTTT
d_gene: TRBD1; v_gene: TRBV19; j_gene: TRBJ2-7; CDR3aa: CASSISDRGSYEQYF; CDR3nt: TGTGCCAGTAGTATAAGTGACAGGGGGTCCTACGAGCAGTACTTC
d_gene: .; v_gene: TRBV7-6; j_gene: TRBJ1-6; CDR3aa: CASSLVQGGSGSPLHF; CDR3nt: TGTGCCAGCAGCTTAGTGCAGGGCGGCTCTGGATCACCCCTCCACTTT
d_gene: TRBD2; v_gene: TRBV5-4; j_gene: TRBJ2-7; CDR3aa: CASSLTSSGYEQYF; CDR3nt: TGTGCCAGCAGCCTGACTAGCTCCGGCTACGAGCAGTACTTC
d_gene: TRBD1; v_gene: TRBV27; j_gene: TRBJ1-2; CDR3aa: CASRPRDRVFDRDWGYTF; CDR3nt: TGTGCCAGCAGACCCCGGGACAGGGTCTTCGACAGGGATTGGGGCTACACCTTC
d_gene: .; v_gene: TRBV5-1; j_gene: TRBJ2-5; CDR3aa: CASSLVPEETQYF; CDR3nt: TGCGCCAGCAGCCTAGTCCCGGAGGAGACCCAGTACTTC
d_gene: TRBD2; v_gene: TRBV5-6; j_gene: TRBJ2-1; CDR3aa: CASSLDRIAGFNEQFF; CDR3nt: TGTGCCAGCAGCTTGGATCGGATAGCGGGATTTAATGAGCAGTTCTTC
d_gene: TRBD2; v_gene: TRBV4-2; j_gene: TRBJ2-5; CDR3aa: CASSQDGGLADQETQYF; CDR3nt: TGTGCCAGCAGCCAAGATGGGGGACTAGCCGATCAAGAGACCCAGTACTTC
d_gene: .; v_gene: TRBV28; j_gene: TRBJ2-5; CDR3aa: CASRFRGLGETQYF; CDR3nt: TGTGCCAGCAGGTTCAGGGGCCTCGGGGAGACCCAGTACTTC
d_gene: .; v_gene: TRBV28; j_gene: TRBJ2-6; CDR3aa: CASSLGPSGANVLTF; CDR3nt: TGTGCCAGCAGTTTGGGCCCCTCTGGGGCCAACGTCCTGACTTTC
d_gene: .; v_gene: TRBV19; j_gene: TRBJ2-1; CDR3aa: CASSRLALDYNEQFF; CDR3nt: TGTGCCAGTAGTCGTCTAGCGCTTGACTACAATGAGCAGTTCTTC
d_gene: TRBD1; v_gene: TRBV2; j_gene: TRBJ2-7; CDR3aa: CASSRRDRDLEQYF; CDR3nt: TGTGCCAGCAGTCGCCGGGACAGGGACCTCGAGCAGTACTTC
d_gene: TRBD1; v_gene: TRBV5-4; j_gene: TRBJ2-7; CDR3aa: CASSSGQRYEQYF; CDR3nt: TGTGCCAGCAGCTCGGGACAGCGCTACGAGCAGTACTTC